This T cell receptor beta chain was recovered during a study of blood T cell repertoires in COVID-19. Study-level background: Material from acute and convalescent COVID-19 was sourced from the United States, Italy and Spain. T cells, B-cell-depleted T cells, or PBMCs supplied cDNA or gDNA.

In the original workflow: Reference gene primer amplification gave nucleated cell count estimates. The table came from immunoSEQ multiplex PCR; TCRdb's copy has only in-frame clones and leaves some out. V and J calls and clone size are given by that table; D and trimming were obtained from the DNA. This table has 100,000 to 150,000 clones, over 75% appearing once. The sequenced material came from peripheral blood. The sequence derives from a woman older than 75 with acute or convalescent COVID-19.

DNA of the CDR3: TGTGCCAGCAGCTTAGGGGCGCCTGGAAACACCATATATTTT. Translation: CASSLGAPGNTIYF. The chain uses TRBV5-4 and TRBJ1-3; TRBD1 is a possible D gene (5 bases). In germline, CDR1 is SGHNT, CDR2 YYREEE (reference sequence). CDR3 length equals 14 residues. The V gene lost 2 bases and the J gene lost 2 bases, with 8 bases spanning the gap.